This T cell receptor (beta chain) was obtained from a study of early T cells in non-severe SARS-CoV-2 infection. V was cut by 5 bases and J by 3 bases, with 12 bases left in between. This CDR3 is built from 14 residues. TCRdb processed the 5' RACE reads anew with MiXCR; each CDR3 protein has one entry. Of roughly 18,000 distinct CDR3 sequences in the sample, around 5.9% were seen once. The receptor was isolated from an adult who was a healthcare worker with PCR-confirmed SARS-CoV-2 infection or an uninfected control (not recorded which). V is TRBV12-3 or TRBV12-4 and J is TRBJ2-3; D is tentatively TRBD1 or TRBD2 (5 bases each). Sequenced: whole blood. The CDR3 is CASSGDWGTDTQYF. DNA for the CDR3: TGTGCCAGCAGTGGGGATTGGGGGACAGATACGCAGTATTTT.